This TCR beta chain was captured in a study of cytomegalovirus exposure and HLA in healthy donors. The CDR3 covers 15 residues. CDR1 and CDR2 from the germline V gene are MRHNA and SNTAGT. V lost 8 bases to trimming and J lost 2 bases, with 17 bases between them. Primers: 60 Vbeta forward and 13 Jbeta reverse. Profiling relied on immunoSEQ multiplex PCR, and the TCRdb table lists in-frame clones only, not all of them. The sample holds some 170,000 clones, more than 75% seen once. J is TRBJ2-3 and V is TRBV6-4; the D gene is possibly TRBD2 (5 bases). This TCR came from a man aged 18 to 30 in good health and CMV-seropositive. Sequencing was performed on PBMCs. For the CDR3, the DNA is TGTGCCAGCCGCGAGAGGGCGCTATACACAGATACGCAGTATTTT. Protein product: CASRERALYTDTQYF.